Listed below are T cell receptor beta chains from one sample, sequenced in a study of cytomegalovirus exposure and HLA in healthy donors. The table came from immunoSEQ multiplex PCR; TCRdb's copy has only in-frame clones and leaves some out. The profile shows fewer than 120,000 clones, about 80% of them singletons. Sequenced: PBMCs. The receptor set was obtained from a woman aged 55-69 years in good health and CMV-seropositive. Both conserved end residues are part of each CDR3. The D gene is left open where the match is weak. Only some rows state a clone size, as once, few, many or a class for expanded clones.

. TRBD2 TRBJ2-1 TRBV7-9 TGTGCCAGCAGCTTAGGACCTACTAGCGGGATCAATGAGCAGTTCTTC CASSLGPTSGINEQFF
. TRBD2 TRBJ2-7 TRBV5-4 TGTGCCAGCAGCCTGGGGGGACTAGCAAGCGAGCAGTACTTC CASSLGGLASEQYF
few TRBD1 TRBJ1-3 TRBV5-1 TGCGCCAGCAGTTCCGCGACAGGGGCTGGAAACACCATATATTTT CASSSATGAGNTIYF
. TRBD1 TRBJ1-2 TRBV6-1 TGTGCCAGCAGTTTCCGACAGGGCTCCTATGGCTACACCTTC CASSFRQGSYGYTF
. TRBD2 TRBJ2-3 TRBV18 TGTGCCAGCTCACCCCTAGCGGGAGTCGCAGATACGCAGTATTTT CASSPLAGVADTQYF
. TRBD1 TRBJ2-5 TRBV6-5 TGTGCCAGCAGTTACGGGACAGGGCAAGAGACCCAGTACTTC CASSYGTGQETQYF
. . TRBJ1-1 TRBV2 TGTGCCAGCAGTGGTATTGATACTTTCAACACTGAAGCTTTCTTT CASSGIDTFNTEAFF
once . TRBJ1-2 TRBV6-6 TGTGCCAGCAGTTTCACAGGGACCTATGGCTACACCTTC CASSFTGTYGYTF
. TRBD1 TRBJ1-1 TRBV6-4 TGTGCCAGCAGTGACGTCAGGGGGCGGGTGAACACTGAAGCTTTCTTT CASSDVRGRVNTEAFF
. TRBD2 TRBJ2-7 TRBV10-3 TGTGCCATCAGGGGGACTAGCGGGCGAAGATACGAGCAGTACTTC CAIRGTSGRRYEQYF
. TRBD2 TRBJ2-5 TRBV5-1 TGCGCCAGCAGCTTGGAACCCGGGGGGGTAGGGGAGACCCAGTACTTC CASSLEPGGVGETQYF
. TRBD2 TRBJ2-3 TRBV9 TGTGCCAGCAGCGGACTAGCGGGACGCACAGATACGCAGTATTTT CASSGLAGRTDTQYF
. TRBD1 TRBJ2-2 TRBV6-1 TGTGCCAGCAGTACGGGACAGGACACCGGGGAGCTGTTTTTT CASSTGQDTGELFF
once . TRBJ1-1 TRBV11-3 TGTGCCAGCAGCTCCGGACGGGGGGTACGTGAAGCTTTCTTT CASSSGRGVREAFF
. TRBD1 TRBJ1-4 TRBV6-1 TGTGCCAGCGACAGGGGAGTTGCAACTAATGAAAAACTGTTTTTT CASDRGVATNEKLFF
. TRBD2 TRBJ2-1 TRBV19 TGTGCCAGTAGTATACTGGGACTAGCGGACAATGAGCAGTTCTTC CASSILGLADNEQFF
. . TRBJ1-2 TRBV5-6 TGTGCCAGCAGCTATACGGACAGAATCTATGGCTACACCTTC CASSYTDRIYGYTF
. TRBD2 TRBJ2-1 TRBV7-9 TGTGCCAGCAGCGACGAGGGGACTAGCGGGAAGAATGAGCAGTTCTTC CASSDEGTSGKNEQFF
. TRBD1 TRBJ2-1 TRBV7-3 TGTGCCAGCAGCCCGGGGACAGGGGGCCGTGAGCAGTTCTTC CASSPGTGGREQFF
. TRBD2 TRBJ2-3 TRBV9 TGTGCCAGCAGCGCTTGGGGAGGGTATCGGTCAGATACGCAGTATTTT CASSAWGGYRSDTQYF
. TRBD2 TRBJ2-1 TRBV25-1 TGTGCCAGCAGTGCCGTACCTAGCGGGAGGTCCTACAATGAGCAGTTCTTC CASSAVPSGRSYNEQFF
. . TRBJ1-2 TRBV27 TGTGCCAGCAGTTTAAACTCAGGGTTGTACTATGGCTACACCTTC CASSLNSGLYYGYTF
. . TRBJ2-7 TRBV5-1 TGCGCCAGCACCCCCAGCCCTCGGACAGCTTCCCCTCAGTACTTC CASTPSPRTASPQYF
. . TRBJ1-1 TRBV7-9 TGTTCCAGCAGCCTCGCCGGGGGTCGGGCTGAAGCTTTCTTT CSSSLAGGRAEAFF
. TRBD2 TRBJ2-1 TRBV4-2 TGTGCCAGCAGCCAAGCTAGCGGGAGTTCGTATGAGCAGTTCTTC CASSQASGSSYEQFF
few . TRBJ1-1 TRBV4-1 TGCGCCAGCAGCCATCCACGAAGTACAGGAGGGGACACTGAAGCTTTCTTT CASSHPRSTGGDTEAFF
. . TRBJ1-1 TRBV4-2 TGTGCCAGCAGCCGCGAGGTCCGCGGGCGGTTCGGGAACACTGAAGCTTTCTTT CASSREVRGRFGNTEAFF
few TRBD2 TRBJ2-1 TRBV9 TGTGCCAGCAGTGAGCACGGGACTAGATTCGGCAATGAGCAGTTCTTC CASSEHGTRFGNEQFF
. . TRBJ2-3 TRBV7-7 TGTGCTCTGGGCAGGCCATCCACTAGCACAGATACGCAGTATTTT CALGRPSTSTDTQYF
. TRBD2 TRBJ2-1 TRBV5-1 TGCGCCAGCAGCGCAGGGGATAGCGGGAGATCTAATGAGCAGTTCTTC CASSAGDSGRSNEQFF
. . TRBJ2-7 TRBV10-3 TGTGCCATCAGTTCAGGGGAGACAGACGAGCAGTACTTC CAISSGETDEQYF
. TRBD2 TRBJ2-2 TRBV5-1 TGCGCCAGCAACCTGGGACTAGCGGGAACCGGGGAGCTGTTTTTT CASNLGLAGTGELFF
. . TRBJ2-5 TRBV11-3 TGTGCCAGCAGCTTAGATCACCTAGCAGAGACCCAGTACTTC CASSLDHLAETQYF
. . TRBJ1-2 TRBV11-2 TGTGCCAGCAGCTTACGGGAGGGCGGGGCCGAAGTTCACGGCTACACCTTC CASSLREGGAEVHGYTF
. . TRBJ1-6 TRBV11-2 TGTGCCAGCAGCCTCGGGGGGACTCTTTTTAATTCACCCCTCCACTTT CASSLGGTLFNSPLHF
. TRBD2 TRBJ2-7 TRBV5-1 TGCGCCAGCAGCCAAATAGCGGGAAGCTCCTACGAGCAGTACTTC CASSQIAGSSYEQYF
. . TRBJ2-2 TRBV19 TGTGCCAGTAGTATCACTAGTAGGTACGGGGAGCTGTTTTTT CASSITSRYGELFF